A selection of T cell receptor beta chains follows, all from one sample in a study of blood T cell repertoires in COVID-19. The assay was immunoSEQ multiplex PCR, and TCRdb's table has in-frame clones only and misses some. The table records just over 150,000 clones, approximately 82% of them present only once. Material for sequencing was peripheral blood. The receptors shown here come from a woman in her forties with COVID-19, enrolled during active disease. CDR3s leave out the opening cysteine and the closing phenylalanine or tryptophan.

v_gene: TRBV3-1/TRBV3-2
j_gene: TRBJ1-1
CDR3aa: ASSRNPGQKNTEAF

v_gene: TRBV11-3
j_gene: TRBJ2-5
CDR3aa: ASSLGVRETQY

v_gene: TRBV27
j_gene: TRBJ2-1
CDR3aa: ASSLGIEQF

v_gene: TRBV28
j_gene: TRBJ2-7
CDR3aa: ASSKTSEFSEQY

v_gene: TRBV10-3
j_gene: TRBJ1-5
CDR3aa: AISRQGSNQPQH

v_gene: TRBV18
j_gene: TRBJ1-5
CDR3aa: ASSPETDQPQH

v_gene: TRBV10-2
j_gene: TRBJ1-6
CDR3aa: ASSDEALALH

v_gene: TRBV25-1
j_gene: TRBJ1-2
CDR3aa: ASKAAPGVNNYGYT

v_gene: TRBV5-1
j_gene: TRBJ1-3
CDR3aa: ASSLTGSSGNTIY

v_gene: TRBV11-2
j_gene: TRBJ2-5
CDR3aa: ASSLEGTTGRETQY

v_gene: TRBV6-5
j_gene: TRBJ1-1
CDR3aa: ASRGWTANTEAF

v_gene: TRBV6-5
j_gene: TRBJ2-5
CDR3aa: ASSYAGRQETQY

v_gene: TRBV7-8
j_gene: TRBJ2-1
CDR3aa: ASSLLAGVDYNEQF

v_gene: TRBV28
j_gene: TRBJ1-5
CDR3aa: ASSLPGTANQPQH

v_gene: TRBV10-3
j_gene: TRBJ1-6
CDR3aa: AISEARPTSRGPLH

v_gene: TRBV23-1
j_gene: TRBJ1-6
CDR3aa: ASSQPPRGLLISYNSPLH

v_gene: TRBV7-2
j_gene: TRBJ1-5
CDR3aa: ASSPQTGVNQPQH

v_gene: TRBV28
j_gene: TRBJ1-2
CDR3aa: ASSLRGGLGYGYT

v_gene: TRBV24-1
j_gene: TRBJ1-2
CDR3aa: ATSDFQGDGYT

v_gene: TRBV5-6
j_gene: TRBJ1-5
CDR3aa: ASSSRQGRAWGNQPQH

v_gene: TRBV10-3
j_gene: TRBJ1-6
CDR3aa: VPGQGVGSPLH

v_gene: TRBV6-5
j_gene: TRBJ2-3
CDR3aa: ASSYSSRGHTQY

v_gene: TRBV7-2
j_gene: TRBJ1-5
CDR3aa: ASSFGREGQQH

v_gene: TRBV28
j_gene: TRBJ2-7
CDR3aa: ASSLAGASSTYEQY

v_gene: TRBV3-1/TRBV3-2
j_gene: TRBJ2-1
CDR3aa: ASSRGQDPYNEQF

v_gene: TRBV10-3
j_gene: TRBJ2-5
CDR3aa: AISESWGRETQY

v_gene: TRBV5-4
j_gene: TRBJ2-3
CDR3aa: ASSLGAGRSTDTQY

v_gene: TRBV9
j_gene: TRBJ2-2
CDR3aa: ASSVDPSTGGELF

v_gene: TRBV29-1
j_gene: TRBJ2-5
CDR3aa: SSGGISGGMGETQY

v_gene: TRBV7-3
j_gene: TRBJ2-3
CDR3aa: ASSSPGTDTQY

v_gene: TRBV2
j_gene: TRBJ1-2
CDR3aa: ASSGRMDPYGYT

v_gene: TRBV7-2
j_gene: TRBJ2-3
CDR3aa: ASSLGSGDTQY

v_gene: TRBV28
j_gene: TRBJ2-6
CDR3aa: ASSFTPQRANVLT

v_gene: TRBV2
j_gene: TRBJ1-2
CDR3aa: ASSVTGNYGYT

v_gene: TRBV20-1
j_gene: TRBJ1-5
CDR3aa: SASPGNQPQH

v_gene: TRBV27
j_gene: TRBJ2-5
CDR3aa: ASSLSSSGGEETQY

v_gene: TRBV18
j_gene: TRBJ1-2
CDR3aa: ASSPPLSSGLYGYT

v_gene: TRBV6-5
j_gene: TRBJ2-3
CDR3aa: ASSPGQGYTDTQY

v_gene: TRBV28
j_gene: TRBJ1-4
CDR3aa: ASSFAGGDEKLF

v_gene: TRBV28
j_gene: TRBJ2-5
CDR3aa: ASSLAVQETQY

v_gene: TRBV4-1
j_gene: TRBJ2-5
CDR3aa: ASSHPLDETQY

v_gene: TRBV2
j_gene: TRBJ2-2
CDR3aa: ASRRGIWAGPNTGELF

v_gene: TRBV29-1
j_gene: TRBJ2-4
CDR3aa: SVEPGTAQKNIQY

v_gene: TRBV27
j_gene: TRBJ1-2
CDR3aa: ASSRGGGRLYGYT

v_gene: TRBV11-2
j_gene: TRBJ2-3
CDR3aa: ASSTRLAGVTDTQY

v_gene: TRBV13
j_gene: TRBJ1-5
CDR3aa: ASSLGGAENQPQH

v_gene: TRBV27
j_gene: TRBJ1-2
CDR3aa: ASSWAGGVPGYT

v_gene: TRBV30
j_gene: TRBJ1-6
CDR3aa: AWSGSRANTPLH

v_gene: TRBV7-9
j_gene: TRBJ1-2
CDR3aa: ASSSSGGGYT

v_gene: TRBV18
j_gene: TRBJ2-7
CDR3aa: ASSPRQSYEQY

v_gene: TRBV28
j_gene: TRBJ1-2
CDR3aa: ASGRDTLSYGYT

v_gene: TRBV5-6
j_gene: TRBJ2-6
CDR3aa: ASSAAGTGMSGANVLT